This TCR beta chain was sequenced in a study of T-cell reconstitution after alpha-beta-depleted transplantation in children. The TCRbeta library was prepared with unique molecular identifiers. TCRdb reprocessed the PCR reads with MiXCR, giving one entry per CDR3 protein. The sample shows some 550,000 distinct CDR3 sequences, approximately 16% of them seen only once. Germline V lookup: CDR1 MNHEY, CDR2 SMNVEV (reference sequence). CDR3 size: 15 residues. V lost 5 bases, J lost 2 bases, and 5 bases stayed unmatched. The source material was PBMCs from the stem cell graft donor, sampled from the stem cell graft. V is TRBV27 and J is TRBJ2-4; 8 bases fit TRBD1. The sequence was collected from a human donor who donated a stem cell graft to a child with acute lymphoblastic leukemia. Here the CDR3 reads CASSAAGGPKNIQYF. The CDR3 nucleotides read TGTGCCAGCAGTGCGGCAGGGGGCCCCAAAAACATTCAGTACTTC.